This TCR beta chain was documented in a study of T cell responses to AZD1222 COVID-19 vaccine. Study-wide points: Dominant CD4 TCR responses targeted spike regions 160-218 and 743-854. Donor demographics were predominantly white British with a female majority; clonal diversity may be underestimated. At baseline, seropositivity was found in only a handful of AZD1222 recipients.

As regards this clone: As yet, its antigen is unknown.

Germline CDR1 and CDR2: MDHEN and SYDVKM. Trimming left V 7 bases short and J 5 bases short, with 15 bases between. The CDR3 spans 13 residues. Method: immunoSEQ multiplex PCR; TCRdb's copy keeps in-frame clones and lacks some. The profile covers approximately 80,000 clones, with 80% to 90% appearing a single time and around 3.5% taken by the ten largest. Second doses at about 4 or about 12 weeks were pooled. Sample: peripheral blood, taken 28 days after the second AZD1222 dose. This clonotype originated in an adult who received the AZD1222 COVID-19 vaccine. The chain couples TRBV28 to TRBJ2-7, with D perhaps TRBD1 (6 bases). The CDR3 nucleotides read TGTGCCAGCATCGCAGGGGTTTCCCACGAGCAGTACTTC. It specifies CASIAGVSHEQYF.